This T cell receptor beta chain was profiled in a study of blood T cell repertoires in COVID-19. Across the whole study: Whether acute or convalescent, the COVID-19 samples came from the United States, Italy and Spain.

Authors' analysis steps: Scientists estimated how many nucleated cells there were by amplifying reference gene primers. Clones were sequenced by immunoSEQ multiplex PCR, and TCRdb holds only the in-frame ones, with some missing. V and J calls and clone size come straight from that table; D and trimming were deduced from the DNA. The data show 80,000 to 100,000 clones, around 87% seen once. Per the germline V gene, CDR1 is DFQATT and CDR2 is SNEGSKA (reference sequence). The CDR3 loop spans 10 amino acids. V lost 6 bases and J lost 7, with 9 bases in between. The chain joins TRBV20-1 to TRBJ2-5; no clear D gene. The sample comprised peripheral blood. The receptor comes from a human donor in a cohort sampled during active COVID-19. CDR3 nucleotide sequence: TGCAGTGCCCCCGAGGTGACCCAGTACTTC. It encodes CSAPEVTQYF.